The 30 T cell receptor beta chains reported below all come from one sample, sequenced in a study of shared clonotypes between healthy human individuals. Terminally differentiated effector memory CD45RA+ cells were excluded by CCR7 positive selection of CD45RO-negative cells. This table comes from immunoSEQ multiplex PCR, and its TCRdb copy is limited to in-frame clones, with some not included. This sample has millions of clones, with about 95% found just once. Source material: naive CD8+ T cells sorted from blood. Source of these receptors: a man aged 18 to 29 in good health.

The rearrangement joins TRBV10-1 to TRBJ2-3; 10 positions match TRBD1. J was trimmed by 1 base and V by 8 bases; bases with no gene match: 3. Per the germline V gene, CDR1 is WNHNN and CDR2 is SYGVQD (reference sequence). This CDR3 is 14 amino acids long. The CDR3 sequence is CASSGTGGTDTQYF. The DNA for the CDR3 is TGCGCCAGCTCCGGGACAGGGGGCACAGATACGCAGTATTTT.

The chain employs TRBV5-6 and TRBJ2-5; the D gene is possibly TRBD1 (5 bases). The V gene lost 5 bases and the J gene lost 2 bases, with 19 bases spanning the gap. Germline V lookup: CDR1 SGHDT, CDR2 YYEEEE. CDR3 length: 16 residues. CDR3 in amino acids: CASSSETVTKQETQYF. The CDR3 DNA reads TGTGCCAGCAGTTCCGAGACAGTAACCAAACAAGAGACCCAGTACTTC.

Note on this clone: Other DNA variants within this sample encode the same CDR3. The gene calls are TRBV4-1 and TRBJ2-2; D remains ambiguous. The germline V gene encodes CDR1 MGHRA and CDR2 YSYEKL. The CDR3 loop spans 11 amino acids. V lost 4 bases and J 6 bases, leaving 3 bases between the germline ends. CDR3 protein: CASSLSGELFF. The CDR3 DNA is TGCGCCAGCAGCCTCTCCGGGGAGCTGTTTTTT.

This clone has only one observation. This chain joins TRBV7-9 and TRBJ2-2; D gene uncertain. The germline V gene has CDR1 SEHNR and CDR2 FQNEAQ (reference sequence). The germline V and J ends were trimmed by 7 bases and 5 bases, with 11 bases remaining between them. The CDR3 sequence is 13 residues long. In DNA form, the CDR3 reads TGTGCCAGCACATATCTAACGACCGGGGAGCTGTTTTTT. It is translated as CASTYLTTGELFF.

CDR3 residues: CAFGRHRDTQYF. CDR3 DNA sequence: TGTGCTTTCGGGAGGCATAGAGATACGCAGTATTTT. The rearrangement joins TRBV30 to TRBJ2-3, with TRBD2 matching 7 bases. The germline V gene has CDR1 GTSNPN and CDR2 SVGIG (reference sequence). The CDR3 contains 12 residues.

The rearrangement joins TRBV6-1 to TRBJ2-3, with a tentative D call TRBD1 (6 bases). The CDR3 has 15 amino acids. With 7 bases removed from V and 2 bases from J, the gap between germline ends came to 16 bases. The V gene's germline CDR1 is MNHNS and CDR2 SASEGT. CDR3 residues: CASKEGQAYTDTQYF. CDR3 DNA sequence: TGTGCCAGCAAAGAGGGACAAGCCTACACAGATACGCAGTATTTT.

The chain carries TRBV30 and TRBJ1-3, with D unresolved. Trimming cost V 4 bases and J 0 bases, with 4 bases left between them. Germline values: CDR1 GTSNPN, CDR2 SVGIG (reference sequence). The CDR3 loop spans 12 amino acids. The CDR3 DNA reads TGTGCCTGGACCATCTCTGGAAACACCATATATTTT. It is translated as CAWTISGNTIYF.

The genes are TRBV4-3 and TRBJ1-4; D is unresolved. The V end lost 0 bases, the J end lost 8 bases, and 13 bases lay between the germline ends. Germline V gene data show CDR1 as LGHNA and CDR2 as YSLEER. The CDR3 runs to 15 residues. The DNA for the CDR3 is TGCGCCAGCAGCCAAGAGGCTAAGGTGGGGGAAAAACTGTTTTTT. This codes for CASSQEAKVGEKLFF.

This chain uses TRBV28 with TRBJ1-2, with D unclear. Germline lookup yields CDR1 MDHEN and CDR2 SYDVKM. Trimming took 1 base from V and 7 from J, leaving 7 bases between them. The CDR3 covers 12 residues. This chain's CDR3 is CASSLFVGGYTF. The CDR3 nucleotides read TGTGCCAGCAGTTTATTTGTGGGTGGCTACACCTTC.

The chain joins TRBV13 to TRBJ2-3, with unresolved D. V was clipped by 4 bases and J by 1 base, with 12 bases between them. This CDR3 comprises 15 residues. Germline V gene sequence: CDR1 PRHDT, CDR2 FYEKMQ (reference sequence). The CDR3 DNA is TGTGCCAGCAGCTCCCGTAGGGTTGGCACAGATACGCAGTATTTT. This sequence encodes CASSSRRVGTDTQYF. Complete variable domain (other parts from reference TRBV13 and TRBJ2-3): AAGVIQSPRHLIKEKRETATLKCYPIPRHDTVYWYQQGPGQDPQFLISFYEKMQSDKGSIPDRFSAQQFSDYHSELNMSSLELGDSALYFCASSSRRVGTDTQYFGPGTRLTVL.

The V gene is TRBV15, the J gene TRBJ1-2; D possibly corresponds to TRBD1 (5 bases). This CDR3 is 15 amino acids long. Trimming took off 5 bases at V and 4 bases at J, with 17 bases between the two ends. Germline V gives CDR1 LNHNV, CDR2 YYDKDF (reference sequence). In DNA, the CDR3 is TGTGCCACCAGCGGGACTGGCGATCCGTTCTATGGCTACACCTTC. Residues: CATSGTGDPFYGYTF. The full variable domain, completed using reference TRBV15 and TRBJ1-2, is DAMVIQNPRYQVTQFGKPVTLSCSQTLNHNVMYWYQQKSSQAPKLLFHYYDKDFNNEADTPDNFQSRRPNTSFCFLDIRSPGLGDTAMYLCATSGTGDPFYGYTFGSGTRLTVV.

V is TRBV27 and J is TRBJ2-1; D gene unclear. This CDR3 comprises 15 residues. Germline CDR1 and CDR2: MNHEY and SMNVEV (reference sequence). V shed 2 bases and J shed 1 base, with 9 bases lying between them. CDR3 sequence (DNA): TGTGCCAGCAGTTTAGACGTAAATTCCTACAATGAGCAGTTCTTC. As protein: CASSLDVNSYNEQFF.

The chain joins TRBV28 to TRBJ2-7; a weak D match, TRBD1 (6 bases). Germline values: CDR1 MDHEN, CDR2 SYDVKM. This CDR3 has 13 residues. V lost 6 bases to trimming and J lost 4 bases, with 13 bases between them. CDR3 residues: CASSHRVRYEQYF. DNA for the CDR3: TGTGCCAGCAGCCACAGGGTGAGGTACGAGCAGTACTTC.

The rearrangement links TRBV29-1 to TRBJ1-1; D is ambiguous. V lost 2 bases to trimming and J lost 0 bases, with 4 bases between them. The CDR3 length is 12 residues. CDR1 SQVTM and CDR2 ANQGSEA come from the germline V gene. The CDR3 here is CSVESLNTEAFF. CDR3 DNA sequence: TGCAGCGTTGAAAGCCTGAACACTGAAGCTTTCTTT. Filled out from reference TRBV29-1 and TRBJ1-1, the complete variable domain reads SAVISQKPSRDICQRGTSLTIQCQVDSQVTMMFWYRQQPGQSLTLIATANQGSEATYESGFVIDKFPISRPNLTFSTLTVSNMSPEDSSIYLCSVESLNTEAFFGQGTRLTVV.

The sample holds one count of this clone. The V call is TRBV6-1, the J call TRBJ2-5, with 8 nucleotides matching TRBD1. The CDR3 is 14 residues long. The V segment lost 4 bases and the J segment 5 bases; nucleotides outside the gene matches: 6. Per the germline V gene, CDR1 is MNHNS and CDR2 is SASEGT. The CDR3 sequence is CASSVYQGAETQYF. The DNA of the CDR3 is TGTGCCAGCAGTGTCTATCAGGGGGCGGAGACCCAGTACTTC.

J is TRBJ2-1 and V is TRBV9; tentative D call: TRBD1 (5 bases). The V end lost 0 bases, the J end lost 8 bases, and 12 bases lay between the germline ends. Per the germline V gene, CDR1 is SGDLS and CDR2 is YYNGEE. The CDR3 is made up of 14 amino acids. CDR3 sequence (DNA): TGTGCCAGCAGCGTAGGGCAGGGCTGGGATGAGCAGTTCTTC. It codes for CASSVGQGWDEQFF.

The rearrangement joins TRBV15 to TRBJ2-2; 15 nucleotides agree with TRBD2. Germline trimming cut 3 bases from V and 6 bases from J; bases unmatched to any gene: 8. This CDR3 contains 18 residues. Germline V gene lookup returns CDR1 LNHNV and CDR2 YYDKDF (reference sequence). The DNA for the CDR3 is TGTGCCACCAGCAGCCCCAATGGACTAGCGGGAGGGTCCGGGGAGCTGTTTTTT. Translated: CATSSPNGLAGGSGELFF.

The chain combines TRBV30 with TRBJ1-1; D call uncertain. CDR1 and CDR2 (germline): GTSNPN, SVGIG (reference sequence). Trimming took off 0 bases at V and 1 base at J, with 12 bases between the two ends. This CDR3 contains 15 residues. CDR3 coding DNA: TGTGCCTGGAGTGTAGCCCCATCCCCGAACACTGAAGCTTTCTTT. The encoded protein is CAWSVAPSPNTEAFF.

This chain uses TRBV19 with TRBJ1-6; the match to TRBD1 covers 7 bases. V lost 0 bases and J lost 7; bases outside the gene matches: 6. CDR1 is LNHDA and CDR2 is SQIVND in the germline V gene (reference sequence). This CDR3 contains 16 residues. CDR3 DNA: TGTGCCAGTAGTATAGAAGGGGGCGTAAGGAATTCACCCCTCCACTTT. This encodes CASSIEGGVRNSPLHF.

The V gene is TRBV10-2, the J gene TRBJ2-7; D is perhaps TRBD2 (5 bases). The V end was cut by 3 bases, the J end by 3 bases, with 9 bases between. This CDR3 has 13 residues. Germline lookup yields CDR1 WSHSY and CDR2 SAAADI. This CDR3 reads CASSEAEGYEQYF. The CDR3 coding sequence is TGCGCCAGCAGTGAAGCGGAAGGCTACGAGCAGTACTTC.

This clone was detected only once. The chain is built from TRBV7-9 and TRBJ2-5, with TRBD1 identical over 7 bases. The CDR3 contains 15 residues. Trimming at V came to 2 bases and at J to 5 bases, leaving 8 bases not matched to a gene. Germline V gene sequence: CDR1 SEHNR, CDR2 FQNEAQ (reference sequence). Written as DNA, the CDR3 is TGTGCCAGCAGCTTAAGGACAGGAGTTCTGGAGACCCAGTACTTC. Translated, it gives CASSLRTGVLETQYF. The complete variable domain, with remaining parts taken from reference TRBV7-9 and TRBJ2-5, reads DTGVSQNPRHKITKRGQNVTFRCDPISEHNRLYWYRQTLGQGPEFLTYFQNEAQLEKSRLLSDRFSAERPKGSFSTLEIQRTEQGDSAMYLCASSLRTGVLETQYFGPGTRLLVL.

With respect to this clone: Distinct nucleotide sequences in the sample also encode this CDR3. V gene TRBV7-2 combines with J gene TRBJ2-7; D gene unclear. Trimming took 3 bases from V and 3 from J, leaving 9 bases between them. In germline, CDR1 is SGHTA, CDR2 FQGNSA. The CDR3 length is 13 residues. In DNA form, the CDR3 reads TGTGCCAGCAGCTTTGGCCTTCTCTACGAGCAGTACTTC. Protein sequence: CASSFGLLYEQYF.

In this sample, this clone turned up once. The CDR3 spells CASSLGLPPPDEQYF. The CDR3 DNA sequence: TGTGCCAGCAGCTTGGGACTTCCTCCCCCCGACGAGCAGTACTTC. V is TRBV7-6 and J is TRBJ2-7, with a weak D call TRBD2 (6 bases). V was cut by 3 bases and J by 5 bases, with 17 bases left in between. This CDR3 comprises 15 residues. Looked up from germline, CDR1 is SGHVS and CDR2 is FNYEAQ.

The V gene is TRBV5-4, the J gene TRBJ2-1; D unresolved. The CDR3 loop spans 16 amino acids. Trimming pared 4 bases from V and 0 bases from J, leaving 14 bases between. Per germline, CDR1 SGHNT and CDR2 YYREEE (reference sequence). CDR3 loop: CASSPPSLSSYNEQFF. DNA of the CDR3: TGTGCCAGCAGCCCCCCCTCTCTGAGCTCCTACAATGAGCAGTTCTTC.

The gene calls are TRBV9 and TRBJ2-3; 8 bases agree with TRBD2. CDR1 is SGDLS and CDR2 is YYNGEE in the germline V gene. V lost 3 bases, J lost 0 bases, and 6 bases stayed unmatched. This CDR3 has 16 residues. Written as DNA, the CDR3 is TGTGCCAGCAGCGACGGACTAGCTGCTAGCACAGATACGCAGTATTTT. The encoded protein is CASSDGLAASTDTQYF.

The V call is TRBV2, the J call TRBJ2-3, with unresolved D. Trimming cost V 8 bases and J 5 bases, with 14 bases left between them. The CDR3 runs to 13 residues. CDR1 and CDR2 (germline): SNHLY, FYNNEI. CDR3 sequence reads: CASVSAPRDTQYF. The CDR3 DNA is TGTGCCAGCGTCTCGGCCCCAAGAGATACGCAGTATTTT.

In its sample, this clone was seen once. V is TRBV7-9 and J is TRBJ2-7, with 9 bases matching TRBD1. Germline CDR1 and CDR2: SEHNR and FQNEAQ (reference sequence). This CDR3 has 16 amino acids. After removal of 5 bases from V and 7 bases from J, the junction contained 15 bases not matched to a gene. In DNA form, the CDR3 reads TGTGCCAGCAGCCCTCAAACGGGACAGGGTGTGGGAGAGCAGTACTTC. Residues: CASSPQTGQGVGEQYF.

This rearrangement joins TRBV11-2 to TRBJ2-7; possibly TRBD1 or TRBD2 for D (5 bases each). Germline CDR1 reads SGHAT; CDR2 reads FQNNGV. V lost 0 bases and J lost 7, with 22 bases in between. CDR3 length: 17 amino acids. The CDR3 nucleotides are TGTGCCAGCAGCTTAGATCAAGAGGGACGGACATTTTGGGAGCAGTACTTC. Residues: CASSLDQEGRTFWEQYF.

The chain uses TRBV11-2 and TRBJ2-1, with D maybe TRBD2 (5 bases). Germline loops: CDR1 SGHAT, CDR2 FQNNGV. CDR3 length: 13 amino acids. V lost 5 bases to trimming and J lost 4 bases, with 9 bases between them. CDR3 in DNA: TGTGCCAGCAGCGTAGCGACTTACAATGAGCAGTTCTTC. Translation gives CASSVATYNEQFF.

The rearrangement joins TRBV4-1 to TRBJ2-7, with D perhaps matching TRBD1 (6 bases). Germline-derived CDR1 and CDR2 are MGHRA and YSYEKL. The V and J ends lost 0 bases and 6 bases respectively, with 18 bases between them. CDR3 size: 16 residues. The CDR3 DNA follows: TGCGCCAGCAGCCAAGATAAGAGAGGGGGAACATCCGAGCAGTACTTC. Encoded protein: CASSQDKRGGTSEQYF.